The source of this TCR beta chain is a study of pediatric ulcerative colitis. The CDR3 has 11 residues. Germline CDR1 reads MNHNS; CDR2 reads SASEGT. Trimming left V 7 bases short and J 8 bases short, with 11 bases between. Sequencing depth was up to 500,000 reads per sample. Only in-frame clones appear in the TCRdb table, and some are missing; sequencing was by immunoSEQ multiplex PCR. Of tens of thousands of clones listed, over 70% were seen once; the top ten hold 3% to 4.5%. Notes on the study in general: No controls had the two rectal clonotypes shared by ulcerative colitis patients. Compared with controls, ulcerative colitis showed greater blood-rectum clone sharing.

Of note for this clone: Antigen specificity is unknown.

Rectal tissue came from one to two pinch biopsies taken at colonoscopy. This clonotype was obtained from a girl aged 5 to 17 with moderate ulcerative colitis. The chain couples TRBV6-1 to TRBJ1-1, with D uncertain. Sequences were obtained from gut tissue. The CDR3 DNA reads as TGTGCCAGCACCTATGCCTGGGAAGCTTTCTTT. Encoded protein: CASTYAWEAFF.